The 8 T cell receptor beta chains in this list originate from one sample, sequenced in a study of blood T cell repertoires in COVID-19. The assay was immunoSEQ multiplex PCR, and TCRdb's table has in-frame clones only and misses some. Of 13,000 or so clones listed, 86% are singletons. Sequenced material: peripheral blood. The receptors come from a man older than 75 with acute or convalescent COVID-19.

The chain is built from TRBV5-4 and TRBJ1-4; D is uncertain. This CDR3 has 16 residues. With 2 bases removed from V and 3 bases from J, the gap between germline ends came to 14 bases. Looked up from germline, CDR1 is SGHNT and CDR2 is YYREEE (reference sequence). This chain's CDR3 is CASSLRSWRANEKLFF. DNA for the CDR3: TGTGCCAGCAGCTTAAGGTCCTGGAGAGCTAATGAAAAACTGTTTTTT.

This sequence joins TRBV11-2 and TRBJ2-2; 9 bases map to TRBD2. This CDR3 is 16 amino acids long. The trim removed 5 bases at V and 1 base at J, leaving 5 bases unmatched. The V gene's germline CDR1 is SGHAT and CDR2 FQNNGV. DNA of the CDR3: TGTGCCAGCAGCAAAGGACTAGCGCAGAACACCGGGGAGCTGTTTTTT. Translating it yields CASSKGLAQNTGELFF.

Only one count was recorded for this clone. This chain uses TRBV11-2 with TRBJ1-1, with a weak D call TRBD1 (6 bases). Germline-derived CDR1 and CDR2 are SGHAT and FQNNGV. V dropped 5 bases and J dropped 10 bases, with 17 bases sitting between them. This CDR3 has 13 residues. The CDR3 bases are TGTGCCAGCAGCGAACCAACACAGGGTAGAGCTTTCTTT. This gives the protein CASSEPTQGRAFF.

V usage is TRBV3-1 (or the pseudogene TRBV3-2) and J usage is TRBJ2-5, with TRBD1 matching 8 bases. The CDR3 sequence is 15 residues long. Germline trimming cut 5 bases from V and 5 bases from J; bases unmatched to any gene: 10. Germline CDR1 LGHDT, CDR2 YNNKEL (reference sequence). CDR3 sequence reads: CASSGMTGAGETQYF. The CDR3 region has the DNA TGTGCCAGCAGCGGAATGACAGGGGCGGGGGAGACCCAGTACTTC.

CDR3 bases: TGTGCCAGCAGCCACAGAGGGATGAACACTGAAGCTTTCTTT. Translation gives CASSHRGMNTEAFF. The chain combines TRBV6-6 with TRBJ1-1, with no clear D. Germline V gene data show CDR1 as MNHNY and CDR2 as SVGAGI (reference sequence). Trimming took 6 bases from V and 0 from J, leaving 11 bases between them. The CDR3 has 14 residues.

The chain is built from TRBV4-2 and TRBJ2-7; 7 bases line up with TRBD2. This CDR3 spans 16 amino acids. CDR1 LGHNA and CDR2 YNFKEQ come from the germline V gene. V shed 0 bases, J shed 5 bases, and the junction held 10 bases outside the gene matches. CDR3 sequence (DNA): TGTGCCAGCAGCCAAGAATCGCGGGACTATCTCAACGAGCAGTACTTC. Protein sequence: CASSQESRDYLNEQYF.

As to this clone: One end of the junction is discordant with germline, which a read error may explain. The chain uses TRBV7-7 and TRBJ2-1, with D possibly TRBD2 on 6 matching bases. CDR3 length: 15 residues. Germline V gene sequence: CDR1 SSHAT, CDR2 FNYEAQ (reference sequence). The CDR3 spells CASSSGTFHSNEQFF. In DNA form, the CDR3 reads TGTGCTAGCAGCTCCGGGACTTTTCACTCCAATGAGCAGTTCTTC.

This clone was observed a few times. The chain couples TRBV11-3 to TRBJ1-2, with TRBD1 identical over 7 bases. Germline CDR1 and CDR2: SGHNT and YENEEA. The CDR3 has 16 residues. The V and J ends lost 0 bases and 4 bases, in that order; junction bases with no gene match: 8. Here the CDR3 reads CASSLEGRTGSYGYTF. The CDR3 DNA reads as TGTGCCAGCAGCTTAGAAGGCCGGACAGGCAGCTATGGCTACACCTTC.